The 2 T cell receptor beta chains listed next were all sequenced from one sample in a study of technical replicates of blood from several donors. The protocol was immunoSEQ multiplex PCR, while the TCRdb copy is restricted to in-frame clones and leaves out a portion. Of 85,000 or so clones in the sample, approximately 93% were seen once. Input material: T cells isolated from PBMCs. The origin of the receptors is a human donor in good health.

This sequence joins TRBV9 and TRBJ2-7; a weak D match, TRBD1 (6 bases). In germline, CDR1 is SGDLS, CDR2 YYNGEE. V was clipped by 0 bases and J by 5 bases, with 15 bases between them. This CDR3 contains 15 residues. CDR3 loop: CASSVGGRGIHEQYF. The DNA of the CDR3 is TGTGCCAGCAGCGTAGGCGGCAGGGGAATTCACGAGCAGTACTTC.

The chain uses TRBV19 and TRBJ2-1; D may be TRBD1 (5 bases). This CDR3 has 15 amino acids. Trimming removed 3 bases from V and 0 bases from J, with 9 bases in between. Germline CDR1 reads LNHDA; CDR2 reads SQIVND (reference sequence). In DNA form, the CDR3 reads TGTGCCAGTAGTATCTCTGGACACTCCTACAATGAGCAGTTCTTC. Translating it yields CASSISGHSYNEQFF.